Presented here are 10 T cell receptor beta chains from one specimen sequenced in a study of CD8 T cells in ankylosing spondylitis. TCRdb re-analysed the 5' RACE reads in MiXCR, keeping a single row per CDR3 protein. The top ten hold about 4% of the sample, which has 300,000 to 350,000 distinct CDR3 sequences, roughly 20% seen once. Sequenced input: blood, either unsorted or a sorted T cell fraction (not recorded which). The receptors originated from a female donor with ankylosing spondylitis or in good health (not recorded which).

The V and J genes are TRBV5-1 and TRBJ2-3, with D tentatively TRBD2 (5 bases). V shed 0 bases and J shed 6 bases, with 23 bases lying between them. The CDR3 runs to 18 residues. The germline V gene encodes CDR1 SGHRS and CDR2 YFSETQ. For the CDR3, the DNA is TGCGCCAGCAGCTTGGCCGGGATAGCTCGTGGAAGGCGGGATACGCAGTATTTT. Translating gives CASSLAGIARGRRDTQYF.

V and J are TRBV20-1 and TRBJ2-7; D may correspond to TRBD1 or TRBD2 (5 bases each). V was shortened by 1 base and J by 3 bases, with 13 bases between the two germline ends. The CDR3 extends over 14 amino acids. Germline V lookup: CDR1 DFQATT, CDR2 SNEGSKA (reference sequence). The CDR3, as DNA: TGCAGTGCTAGAGTGTCGGGGCCCGGCTACGAGCAGTACTTC. This encodes CSARVSGPGYEQYF.

The chain carries TRBV9 and TRBJ2-7, with TRBD2 identical over 11 bases. The V segment lost 2 bases and the J segment 6 bases; nucleotides outside the gene matches: 4. The germline V gene encodes CDR1 SGDLS and CDR2 YYNGEE. The CDR3 is 14 residues long. CDR3 sequence reads: CASSVLAGGSEQYF. The CDR3 bases are TGTGCCAGCAGCGTTCTAGCGGGAGGATCCGAGCAGTACTTC.

This clonotype has more than one count but fewer than ten. The rearrangement links TRBV7-8 to TRBJ2-1; no definite D call. Trimming stripped 5 bases from V and 0 bases from J, with 11 bases between. Per germline, CDR1 SGHVS and CDR2 FQNEAQ. The CDR3 spans 15 residues. The DNA of the CDR3 is TGTGCCAGCAGCATAGTGTGGAGCTCCTACAATGAGCAGTTCTTC. It translates to CASSIVWSSYNEQFF.

This clonotype was found once. CDR3 sequence (DNA): TGTGCCAGCAGCTTTGCGGGTAGAACCTACGAGCAGTACTTC. Protein sequence: CASSFAGRTYEQYF. This sequence joins TRBV7-2 and TRBJ2-7, with D possibly being TRBD2 (5 bases). The length of the CDR3 is 14 residues. Trimming cost V 3 bases and J 2 bases, with 11 bases left between them. Per the germline V gene, CDR1 is SGHTA and CDR2 is FQGNSA. Full variable domain (outside the CDR3, taken from reference TRBV7-2 and TRBJ2-7): GAGVSQSPSNKVTEKGKDVELRCDPISGHTALYWYRQSLGQGLEFLIYFQGNSAPDKSGLPSDRFSAERTGGSVSTLTIQRTQQEDSAVYLCASSFAGRTYEQYFGPGTRLTVT.

This sequence joins TRBV25-1 and TRBJ2-5; 7 bases map to TRBD2. Trimming took 4 bases from V and 7 from J; bases not matched to a gene: 12. The CDR3 length is 15 residues. Germline V gene lookup returns CDR1 MGHDK and CDR2 SYGVNS. The DNA for the CDR3 is TGTGCCAGCAGTGTCCGACCCAGCGGGAAGCTGACCCAGTACTTC. Its translation is CASSVRPSGKLTQYF.

V usage is TRBV20-1 and J usage is TRBJ2-1; D tentatively fits TRBD1 or TRBD2 (5 bases each). The germline V and J ends were trimmed by 4 bases and 12 bases, with 16 bases remaining between them. The CDR3 length is 12 residues. Germline CDR1 and CDR2: DFQATT and SNEGSKA (reference sequence). The CDR3 is CSATGPPSSQFF. DNA for the CDR3: TGCAGTGCTACGGGACCCCCCTCCTCGCAGTTCTTC.

The rearrangement joins TRBV9 to TRBJ2-3, with 7 positions matching TRBD2. Germline CDR1 and CDR2: SGDLS and YYNGEE. V lost 4 bases and J lost 5; bases outside the gene matches: 7. The CDR3 totals 14 residues. The DNA for the CDR3 is TGTGCCAGCAGCTTCGAGGGAGGGATAGATACGCAGTATTTT. Residues: CASSFEGGIDTQYF.

In this sample, this clonotype turned up a few times. The chain has TRBV5-4 and TRBJ1-1, with D perhaps matching TRBD1 (6 bases). Trimming removed 4 bases from V and 2 bases from J, with 15 bases in between. CDR3 length: 15 amino acids. The germline CDR1 and CDR2 sequences are SGHNT and YYREEE (reference sequence). The CDR3 bases are TGTGCCAGCAGCACAGTTGACAGGAGCAACACTGAAGCTTTCTTT. Encoded protein: CASSTVDRSNTEAFF. Drawing the rest from reference TRBV5-4 and TRBJ1-1, the complete variable domain is ETGVTQSPTHLIKTRGQQVTLRCSSQSGHNTVSWYQQALGQGPQFIFQYYREEENGRGNFPPRFSGLQFPNYSSELNVNALELDDSALYLCASSTVDRSNTEAFFGQGTRLTVV.

At least ten counts were recorded for this clonotype. This chain connects TRBV12-3 or TRBV12-4 to TRBJ1-5; 8 nucleotides match TRBD1. V shed 3 bases, J shed 9 bases, and the junction held 10 bases outside the gene matches. This CDR3 has 15 residues. The CDR3 nucleotides are TGTGCCAGCAGTTTGAGAGCAGGGGGCGCCGGGCCCCAGCATTTT. It codes for CASSLRAGGAGPQHF.